A single sample is the source of the 32 T cell receptor beta chains below, sequenced in a study of blood T cell repertoires in COVID-19. Generated by immunoSEQ multiplex PCR, the TCRdb table keeps only in-frame clones and is missing some. The repertoire holds 250,000 to 350,000 clones, with about four fifths as singletons. The sequenced sample consisted of peripheral blood. The receptor set was obtained from a woman aged 50 to 60 with acute or convalescent COVID-19.

The V call is TRBV30, the J call TRBJ1-3; D call uncertain. Trimming cost V 3 bases and J 4 bases, with 13 bases left between them. Germline assignment: CDR1 GTSNPN and CDR2 SVGIG (reference sequence). The CDR3 length is 14 residues. DNA for the CDR3: TGTGCCTGGAGAGTTACCGGCGGGGGAAACACCATATATTTT. Its protein is CAWRVTGGGNTIYF.

This chain joins TRBV3-1 (or the pseudogene TRBV3-2) and TRBJ1-3; TRBD1 aligns across 7 bases. In germline, CDR1 is LGHDT, CDR2 YNNKEL (reference sequence). The CDR3 is made up of 13 amino acids. V lost 6 bases and J lost 4; bases outside the gene matches: 3. For the CDR3, the DNA is TGTGCCAGCAGGCCGGGACAGGGAAACACCATATATTTT. Encoded protein: CASRPGQGNTIYF.

The CDR3, as DNA: TGTGCCAGCAGTCCTAGGTGGACACGAGCTAATGAAAAACTGTTTTTT. This gives the protein CASSPRWTRANEKLFF. The chain joins TRBV27 to TRBJ1-4, with a weak D call TRBD1 (5 bases). This CDR3 spans 16 amino acids. The germline V and J ends were trimmed by 5 bases and 3 bases, with 16 bases remaining between them. The germline V gene has CDR1 MNHEY and CDR2 SMNVEV (reference sequence).

This sequence joins TRBV11-2 and TRBJ1-1; the D gene is possibly TRBD1 (5 bases). CDR1 SGHAT and CDR2 FQNNGV come from the germline V gene. The CDR3 is 18 residues long. V was pared by 5 bases and J by 2 bases, with 24 bases between. CDR3 bases: TGTGCCAGCAGCCCCAGAGACACTCAATTGGGGGGTAACACTGAAGCTTTCTTT. Translation gives CASSPRDTQLGGNTEAFF. Combining the CDR3 with reference TRBV11-2 and TRBJ1-1 gives the whole variable domain EAGVAQSPRYKIIEKRQSVAFWCNPISGHATLYWYQQILGQGPKLLIQFQNNGVVDDSQLPKDRFSAERLKGVDSTLKIQPAKLEDSAVYLCASSPRDTQLGGNTEAFFGQGTRLTVV.

The chain joins TRBV5-1 to TRBJ2-5, with D perhaps matching TRBD2 (5 bases). This CDR3 region has 14 residues. In germline, CDR1 is SGHRS, CDR2 YFSETQ. The V gene lost 6 bases and the J gene lost 5 bases, with 17 bases spanning the gap. The CDR3 sequence: CASTWPRSGETQYF. The CDR3 nucleotides read TGCGCCAGCACCTGGCCGCGGTCGGGGGAGACCCAGTACTTC.

V gene TRBV7-9 combines with J gene TRBJ1-3, with D perhaps TRBD1 (5 bases). V lost 5 bases and J lost 4, with 12 bases in between. The CDR3 is made up of 14 amino acids. CDR1 and CDR2 (germline): SEHNR, FQNEAQ (reference sequence). The CDR3 here is CASSQDILGNTIYF. The CDR3 DNA reads TGTGCCAGCAGCCAGGACATCTTGGGAAACACCATATATTTT.

There are a few counts of this clone. This rearrangement joins TRBV10-1 to TRBJ2-2; no clear D gene. The CDR3 is 13 amino acids. The V and J ends lost 6 bases and 3 bases respectively, with 8 bases between them. Germline CDR1 WNHNN, CDR2 SYGVQD (reference sequence). The CDR3 DNA reads TGCGCCAGCAGGCAGACTCACACCGGGGAGCTGTTTTTT. Protein product: CASRQTHTGELFF.

The chain combines TRBV5-1 with TRBJ2-7; TRBD1 aligns across 10 bases. Germline CDR1 SGHRS, CDR2 YFSETQ. The CDR3 contains 18 residues. The V and J ends lost 5 bases and 2 bases, in that order; junction bases with no gene match: 16. The CDR3 DNA reads TGCGCCAGCAGTAAAGCGGGACAGGGGATCGATGGGGCCTACGAGCAGTACTTC. This gives the protein CASSKAGQGIDGAYEQYF. Complete variable domain (other parts from reference TRBV5-1 and TRBJ2-7): KAGVTQTPRYLIKTRGQQVTLSCSPISGHRSVSWYQQTPGQGLQFLFEYFSETQRNKGNFPGRFSGRQFSNSRSEMNVSTLELGDSALYLCASSKAGQGIDGAYEQYFGPGTRLTVT.

The CDR3 region has the DNA TGTGCCAGTAGTCCGCCAGGGGGTACAGATACGCAGTATTTT. The encoded protein is CASSPPGGTDTQYF. This rearrangement joins TRBV19 to TRBJ2-3; 7 nucleotides line up with TRBD1. The junction had 5 bases not matched to a gene; V was cut back by 5 bases and J by 3 bases. Germline CDR1 reads LNHDA; CDR2 reads SQIVND (reference sequence). This CDR3 has 14 amino acids.

V gene TRBV11-2 combines with J gene TRBJ2-2; tentative D call: TRBD2 (5 bases). This CDR3 comprises 14 residues. The V end lost 7 bases, the J end lost 1 base, and 10 bases lay between the germline ends. Germline assignment: CDR1 SGHAT and CDR2 FQNNGV. CDR3: CASTYSVNTGELFF. CDR3 sequence (DNA): TGTGCCAGCACCTATAGCGTGAACACCGGGGAGCTGTTTTTT.

The V and J genes are TRBV2 and TRBJ2-2, with D possibly matching TRBD2 (5 bases). Germline CDR1 is SNHLY and CDR2 is FYNNEI. The CDR3 is 16 residues long. Trimming stripped 2 bases from V and 4 bases from J, with 14 bases between. The chain's CDR3 is CASSELRTGSTGELFF. CDR3 DNA sequence: TGTGCCAGCAGTGAATTACGTACTGGGAGCACCGGGGAGCTGTTTTTT.

The chain carries TRBV5-1 and TRBJ2-2; D gene unclear. Looked up from germline, CDR1 is SGHRS and CDR2 is YFSETQ. V was trimmed by 0 bases and J by 6 bases, leaving 9 bases between them. The CDR3 has 14 amino acids. In DNA form, the CDR3 reads TGCGCCAGCAGCTTGGATCCGGTGGCCGGGGAGCTGTTTTTT. Translation: CASSLDPVAGELFF.

CDR3 residues: CASSLIPGQGNYGYTF. The CDR3 DNA reads TGCGCCAGCAGCCTAATTCCGGGACAGGGCAACTATGGCTACACCTTC. The chain combines TRBV4-1 with TRBJ1-2; 9 nucleotides agree with TRBD1. Germline V lookup: CDR1 MGHRA, CDR2 YSYEKL. This CDR3 comprises 16 residues. V trimming: 4 bases; J trimming: 2 bases; junction bases outside the gene matches: 8.

This clone appeared once. This chain joins TRBV25-1 and TRBJ1-4, with a possible D match to TRBD1 (5 bases). Germline loops: CDR1 MGHDK, CDR2 SYGVNS. CDR3 length equals 16 residues. V was cut by 1 base and J by 0 bases, with 9 bases left in between. For the CDR3, the DNA is TGTGCCAGCAGTGAATTGGGGACTGCAACTAATGAAAAACTGTTTTTT. It codes for CASSELGTATNEKLFF. The whole variable domain, filled in from reference TRBV25-1 and TRBJ1-4, reads EADIYQTPRYLVIGTGKKITLECSQTMGHDKMYWYQQDPGMELHLIHYSYGVNSTEKGDLSSESTVSRIRTEHFPLTLESARPSHTSQYLCASSELGTATNEKLFFGSGTQLSVL.

This chain links TRBV19 with TRBJ1-5; tentative D call: TRBD1 (5 bases). V shed 2 bases and J shed 7 bases, with 6 bases lying between them. This CDR3 spans 12 amino acids. Germline V CDR1 and CDR2: LNHDA, SQIVND (reference sequence). CDR3 DNA: TGTGCCAGTAGTATAACAGGCCAGCCCCAGCATTTT. The encoded protein is CASSITGQPQHF.

The chain joins TRBV6-1 to TRBJ1-6; D may be TRBD1 (5 bases). V lost 3 bases to trimming and J lost 9 bases, with 12 bases between them. The CDR3 consists of 14 residues. CDR1 is MNHNS, CDR2 SASEGT, per germline. CDR3 sequence (DNA): TGTGCCAGCAGTGATGGGGGGGGGAGTTCACCCCTCCACTTT. It specifies CASSDGGGSSPLHF.

The chain links TRBV11-2 to TRBJ2-5; possibly TRBD2 for D (6 bases). From germline, CDR1 is SGHAT and CDR2 FQNNGV. Trimming stripped 2 bases from V and 2 bases from J, with 21 bases between. There are 18 residues in the CDR3. This CDR3 is CASSLLLGDGGVQETQYF. CDR3 nucleotide sequence: TGTGCCAGCAGCTTATTGTTGGGCGACGGCGGGGTGCAAGAGACCCAGTACTTC.

The gene calls are TRBV14 and TRBJ2-3; no clear D. This CDR3 contains 12 residues. V gave up 8 bases and J gave up 7 bases, with 13 bases separating them. The V gene's germline CDR1 is SGHDN and CDR2 FVKESK. The CDR3 region has the DNA TGTGCCAGCTCCCCCATAGTGTATACGCAGTATTTT. Protein: CASSPIVYTQYF.

This clone was observed once. V usage is TRBV27 and J usage is TRBJ1-2; 10 bases line up with TRBD1. Germline values: CDR1 MNHEY, CDR2 SMNVEV (reference sequence). The CDR3 loop spans 18 amino acids. V was pared by 5 bases and J by 4 bases, with 16 bases of the junction left unmatched. CDR3: CASSPILPGTGEGYGYTF. The CDR3, as DNA: TGTGCCAGCAGTCCCATACTCCCCGGGACAGGGGAGGGCTATGGCTACACCTTC.

V gene TRBV27 combines with J gene TRBJ2-7; D unclear. CDR1 is MNHEY, CDR2 SMNVEV, per germline (reference sequence). The CDR3 has 12 amino acids. The ends were cut back, 5 bases at V and 3 bases at J, with 8 bases in the middle. CDR3 coding DNA: TGTGCCAGCAGTCCCCCGGGCTACGAGCAGTACTTC. It is translated as CASSPPGYEQYF.

In the case of this clone: Other DNA sequences in the sample encode the same CDR3. The chain carries TRBV4-1 and TRBJ1-1; tentative D call: TRBD1 (6 bases). This CDR3 comprises 13 residues. Germline values: CDR1 MGHRA, CDR2 YSYEKL. V dropped 1 base and J dropped 5 bases, with 8 bases sitting between them. The CDR3 region is CASSQAQGTEAFF. The CDR3 DNA follows: TGCGCCAGCAGCCAAGCGCAGGGGACTGAAGCTTTCTTT.

The table lists this clone with a few counts. The rearrangement joins TRBV2 to TRBJ1-6; a weak D match, TRBD1 (6 bases). The germline V gene encodes CDR1 SNHLY and CDR2 FYNNEI. V was trimmed by 6 bases and J by 8 bases, leaving 14 bases between them. The CDR3 covers 14 residues. The CDR3 spells CASRSGTRDSPLHF. The DNA of the CDR3 is TGTGCCAGCAGAAGTGGGACACGCGATTCACCCCTCCACTTT.

This clone has a single count. The chain uses TRBV4-2 and TRBJ1-3; D is unclear. Germline-derived CDR1 and CDR2 are LGHNA and YNFKEQ. Trimming shortened V by 11 bases and J by 0 bases, and 11 bases separated the two germline ends. This CDR3 has 13 residues. The CDR3 protein is CAARGYSGNTIYF. The CDR3 DNA is TGTGCCGCAAGAGGCTACTCTGGAAACACCATATATTTT.

V usage is TRBV19 and J usage is TRBJ1-1; D unclear. Trimming cost V 5 bases and J 3 bases, with 19 bases left between them. CDR3 size: 16 residues. Germline V gene lookup returns CDR1 LNHDA and CDR2 SQIVND (reference sequence). The CDR3 loop is CASSLEGRTGYTEAFF. CDR3 bases: TGTGCCAGTAGTCTGGAGGGCAGGACGGGGTACACTGAAGCTTTCTTT.

This clone was detected only a few times. This rearrangement joins TRBV7-9 to TRBJ2-3; TRBD1 matches at 7 bases. Germline CDR1 reads SEHNR; CDR2 reads FQNEAQ (reference sequence). The trim removed 5 bases at V and 1 base at J, leaving 6 bases unmatched. This CDR3 is 15 amino acids long. CDR3 protein: CASSPPGTGTDTQYF. In nucleotides, the CDR3 is TGTGCCAGCAGCCCCCCCGGGACAGGCACAGATACGCAGTATTTT. The full variable domain, completed using reference TRBV7-9 and TRBJ2-3, is DTGVSQNPRHKITKRGQNVTFRCDPISEHNRLYWYRQTLGQGPEFLTYFQNEAQLEKSRLLSDRFSAERPKGSFSTLEIQRTEQGDSAMYLCASSPPGTGTDTQYFGPGTRLTVL.

V and J are TRBV27 and TRBJ2-2; D may be TRBD1 (6 bases). Germline V CDR1 and CDR2: MNHEY, SMNVEV (reference sequence). The V gene lost 5 bases and the J gene lost 5 bases, with 15 bases spanning the gap. The CDR3 spans 15 residues. The CDR3 coding sequence is TGTGCCAGCAGTCAGGGGCGGCTAGGGACCGGGGAGCTGTTTTTT. This sequence encodes CASSQGRLGTGELFF.

The CDR3 loop reads CSATGTADTGELFF. The CDR3 bases are TGCAGCGCCACGGGGACAGCGGACACCGGGGAGCTGTTTTTT. This chain links TRBV29-1 with TRBJ2-2; 7 bases match TRBD1. Germline CDR1 is SQVTM and CDR2 is ANQGSEA. There are 14 residues in the CDR3. Trimming removed 7 bases from V and 3 bases from J; junction bases left unmatched: 8.

The chain links TRBV7-2 to TRBJ2-7; the match to TRBD1 covers 9 bases. The CDR3 runs 13 residues. Per the germline V gene, CDR1 is SGHTA and CDR2 is FQGNSA. Trimming cost V 4 bases and J 4 bases; bases outside gene matches: 2. The CDR3 region is CASSWGQGYEQYF. DNA for the CDR3: TGTGCCAGCAGCTGGGGACAGGGATACGAGCAGTACTTC.

The chain uses TRBV4-1 and TRBJ1-1; possibly TRBD1 for D (5 bases). The germline CDR1 and CDR2 sequences are MGHRA and YSYEKL. Trimming cost V 6 bases and J 1 base, with 15 bases left between them. The CDR3 extends over 15 amino acids. This chain's CDR3 is CASRPWGGPNTEAFF. The CDR3 bases are TGCGCCAGCAGACCCTGGGGGGGACCGAACACTGAAGCTTTCTTT.

CDR3 in amino acids: CASSPAGAFNQPQHF. Written as DNA, the CDR3 is TGTGCCAGCAGTCCAGCAGGCGCCTTCAATCAGCCCCAGCATTTT. V and J are TRBV7-2 and TRBJ1-5; D not certain. The V gene lost 6 bases and the J gene lost 3 bases, with 15 bases spanning the gap. CDR1 is SGHTA, CDR2 FQGNSA, per germline. CDR3 length: 15 amino acids.

This chain connects TRBV24-1 to TRBJ2-1, with 14 positions matching TRBD2. With 5 bases clipped from V and 9 bases from J, the junction kept 5 bases outside the gene matches. CDR1 KGHDR and CDR2 SFDVKD come from the germline V gene. CDR3 size: 15 residues. This chain's CDR3 is CATSGGTSGRIEQFF. CDR3 sequence (DNA): TGTGCCACCAGTGGCGGGACTAGCGGGAGAATTGAGCAGTTCTTC.

The CDR3 DNA sequence: TGTGCCAGCAGCGCCGGACAGGGTCCCTACGAGCAGTACTTC. It codes for CASSAGQGPYEQYF. This chain links TRBV9 with TRBJ2-7, with 8 bases aligning to TRBD1. Germline CDR1 is SGDLS and CDR2 is YYNGEE. The J segment lost 2 bases and the V segment lost 3 bases, leaving 4 bases of the junction unmatched. CDR3 length: 14 residues.